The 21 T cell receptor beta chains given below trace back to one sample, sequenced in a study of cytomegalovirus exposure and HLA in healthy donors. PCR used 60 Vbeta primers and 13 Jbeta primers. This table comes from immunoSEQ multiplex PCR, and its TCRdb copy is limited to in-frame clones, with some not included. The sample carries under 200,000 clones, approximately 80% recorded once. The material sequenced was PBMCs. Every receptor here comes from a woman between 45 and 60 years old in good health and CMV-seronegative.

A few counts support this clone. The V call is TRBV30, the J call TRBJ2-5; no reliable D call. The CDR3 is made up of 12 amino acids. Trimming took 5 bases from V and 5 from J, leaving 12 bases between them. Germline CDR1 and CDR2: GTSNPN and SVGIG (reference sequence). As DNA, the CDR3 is TGTGCCTGGCTCGCTCCCGGGGAGACCCAGTACTTC. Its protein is CAWLAPGETQYF.

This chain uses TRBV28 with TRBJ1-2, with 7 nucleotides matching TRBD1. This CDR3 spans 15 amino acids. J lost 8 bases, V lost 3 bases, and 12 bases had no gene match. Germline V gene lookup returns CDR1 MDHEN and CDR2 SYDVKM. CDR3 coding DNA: TGTGCCAGCAGTTTGGAGACAGGGAGGTCGGGCGGCTACACCTTC. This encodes CASSLETGRSGGYTF.

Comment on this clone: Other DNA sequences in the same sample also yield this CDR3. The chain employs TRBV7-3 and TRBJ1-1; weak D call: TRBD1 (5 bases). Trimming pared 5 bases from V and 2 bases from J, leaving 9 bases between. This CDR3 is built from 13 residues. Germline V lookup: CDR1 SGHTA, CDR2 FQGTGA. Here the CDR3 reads CASSLDRNTEAFF. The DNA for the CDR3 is TGTGCCAGCAGCCTAGACAGAAACACTGAAGCTTTCTTT.

CDR3 nucleotides: TGTGCCAGCAGCTTAATAGCGTCTAGCACAGATACGCAGTATTTT. This gives the protein CASSLIASSTDTQYF. The rearrangement uses TRBV7-2 and TRBJ2-3, with a possible D match to TRBD2 (5 bases). Trimming cost V 2 bases and J 0 bases, with 9 bases left between them. Germline V CDR1 and CDR2: SGHTA, FQGNSA. There are 15 residues in the CDR3.

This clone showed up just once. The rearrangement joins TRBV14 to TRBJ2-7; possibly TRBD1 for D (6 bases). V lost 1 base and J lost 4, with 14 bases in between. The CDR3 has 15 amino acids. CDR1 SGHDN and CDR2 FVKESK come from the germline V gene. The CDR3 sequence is CASSQGIRGQYEQYF. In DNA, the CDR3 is TGTGCCAGCAGCCAAGGGATCCGGGGACAATACGAGCAGTACTTC.

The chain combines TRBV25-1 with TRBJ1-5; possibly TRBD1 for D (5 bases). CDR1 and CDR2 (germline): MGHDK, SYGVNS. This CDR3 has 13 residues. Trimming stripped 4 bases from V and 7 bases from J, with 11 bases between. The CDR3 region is CASSGVQGQPQHF. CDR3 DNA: TGTGCCAGCAGTGGGGTCCAGGGCCAGCCCCAGCATTTT.

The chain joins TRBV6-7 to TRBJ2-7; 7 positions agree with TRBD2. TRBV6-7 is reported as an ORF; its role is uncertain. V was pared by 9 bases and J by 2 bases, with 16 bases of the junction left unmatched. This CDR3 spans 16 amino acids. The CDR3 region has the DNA TGTGCCAGTCCACTCAAAACTGGGAGGGACCCCTACGAGCAGTACTTC. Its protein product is CASPLKTGRDPYEQYF.

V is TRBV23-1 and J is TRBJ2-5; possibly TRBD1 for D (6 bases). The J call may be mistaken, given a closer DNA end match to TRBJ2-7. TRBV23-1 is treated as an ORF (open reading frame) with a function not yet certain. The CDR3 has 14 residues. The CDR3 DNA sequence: TGCGCCAGCACCCGAGGGGACATACCCTACGAGCAGTACTTC. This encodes CASTRGDIPYEQYF.

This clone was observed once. The CDR3 is CASSLGTGRIGYTF. Here the CDR3 DNA reads TGCGCCAGCAGCCTAGGGACAGGGCGGATCGGCTACACCTTC. V gene TRBV4-3 combines with J gene TRBJ1-2; 9 bases line up with TRBD1. Germline V gene data show CDR1 as LGHNA and CDR2 as YSLEER. The CDR3 has 14 residues. Trimming at V came to 4 bases and at J to 8 bases, leaving 8 bases not matched to a gene.

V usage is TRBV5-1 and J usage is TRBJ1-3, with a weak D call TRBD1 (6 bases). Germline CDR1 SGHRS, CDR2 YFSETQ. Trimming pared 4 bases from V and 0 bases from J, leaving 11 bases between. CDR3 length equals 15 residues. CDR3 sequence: CASSTQGISGNTIYF. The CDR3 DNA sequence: TGCGCCAGCAGCACCCAGGGGATCTCTGGAAACACCATATATTTT.

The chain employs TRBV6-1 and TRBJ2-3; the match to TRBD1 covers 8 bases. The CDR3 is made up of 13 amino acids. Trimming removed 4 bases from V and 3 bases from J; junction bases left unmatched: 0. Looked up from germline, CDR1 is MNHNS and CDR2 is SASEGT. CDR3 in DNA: TGTGCCAGCAGTGGGACAGGGACAGATACGCAGTATTTT. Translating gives CASSGTGTDTQYF.

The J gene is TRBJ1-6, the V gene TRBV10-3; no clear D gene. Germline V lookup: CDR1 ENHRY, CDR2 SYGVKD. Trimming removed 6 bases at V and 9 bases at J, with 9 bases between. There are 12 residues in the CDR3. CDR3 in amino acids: CAIRPEGSPLHF. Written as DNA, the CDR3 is TGTGCCATCAGGCCCGAGGGTTCACCCCTCCACTTT.

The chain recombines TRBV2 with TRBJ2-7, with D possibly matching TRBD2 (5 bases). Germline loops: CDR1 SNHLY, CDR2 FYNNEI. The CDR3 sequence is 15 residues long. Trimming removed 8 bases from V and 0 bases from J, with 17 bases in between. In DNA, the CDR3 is TGTGCCAGCTCAGAGGGTAGCTCCTACTCCTACGAGCAGTACTTC. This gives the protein CASSEGSSYSYEQYF.

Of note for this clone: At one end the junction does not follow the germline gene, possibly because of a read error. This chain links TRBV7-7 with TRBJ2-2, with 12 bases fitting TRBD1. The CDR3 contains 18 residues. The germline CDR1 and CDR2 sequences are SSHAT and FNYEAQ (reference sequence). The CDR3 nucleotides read TGTGCTAGCAGCTTAGCACTCCGGGACAGGGGGCGAACCGGGGAGCTGTTTTTT. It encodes CASSLALRDRGRTGELFF.

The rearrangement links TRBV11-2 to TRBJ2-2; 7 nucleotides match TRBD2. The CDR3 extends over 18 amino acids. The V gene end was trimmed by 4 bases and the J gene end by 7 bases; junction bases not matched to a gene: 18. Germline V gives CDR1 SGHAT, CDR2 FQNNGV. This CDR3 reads CASSSLGNSRERVGELFF. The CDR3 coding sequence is TGTGCCAGCAGCTCCCTGGGAAATTCGCGGGAGAGGGTCGGGGAGCTGTTTTTT.

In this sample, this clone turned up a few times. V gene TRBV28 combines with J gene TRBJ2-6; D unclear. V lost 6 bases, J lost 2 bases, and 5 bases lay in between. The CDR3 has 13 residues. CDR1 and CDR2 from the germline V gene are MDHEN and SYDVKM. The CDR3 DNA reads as TGTGCCAGCAGCCTCCCTGGGGCCAACGTCCTGACTTTC. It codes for CASSLPGANVLTF.

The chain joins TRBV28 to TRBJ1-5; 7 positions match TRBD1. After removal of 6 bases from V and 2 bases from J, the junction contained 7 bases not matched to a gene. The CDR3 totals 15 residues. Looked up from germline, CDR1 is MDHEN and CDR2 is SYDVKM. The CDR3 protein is CASSTDREGNQPQHF. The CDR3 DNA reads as TGTGCCAGCAGCACCGACAGGGAAGGCAATCAGCCCCAGCATTTT.

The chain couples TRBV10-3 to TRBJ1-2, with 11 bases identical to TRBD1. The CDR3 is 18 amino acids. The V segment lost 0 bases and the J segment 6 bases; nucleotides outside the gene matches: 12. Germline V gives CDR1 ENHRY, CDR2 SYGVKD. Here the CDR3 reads CAISESGQGALLLNGYTF. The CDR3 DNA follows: TGTGCCATCAGTGAGTCAGGACAGGGGGCTTTGTTGCTGAATGGCTACACCTTC.

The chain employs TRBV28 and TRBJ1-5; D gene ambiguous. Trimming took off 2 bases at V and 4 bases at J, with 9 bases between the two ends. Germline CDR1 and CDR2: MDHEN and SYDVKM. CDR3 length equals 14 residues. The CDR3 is CASSLVGGNQPQHF. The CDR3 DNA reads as TGTGCCAGCAGTTTAGTAGGAGGGAATCAGCCCCAGCATTTT.

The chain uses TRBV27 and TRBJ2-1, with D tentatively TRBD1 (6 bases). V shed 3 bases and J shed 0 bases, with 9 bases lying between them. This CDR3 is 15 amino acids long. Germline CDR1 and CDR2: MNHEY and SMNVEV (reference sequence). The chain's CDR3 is CASSFRDNSYNEQFF. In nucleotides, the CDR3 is TGTGCCAGCAGTTTCCGGGACAACTCCTACAATGAGCAGTTCTTC.

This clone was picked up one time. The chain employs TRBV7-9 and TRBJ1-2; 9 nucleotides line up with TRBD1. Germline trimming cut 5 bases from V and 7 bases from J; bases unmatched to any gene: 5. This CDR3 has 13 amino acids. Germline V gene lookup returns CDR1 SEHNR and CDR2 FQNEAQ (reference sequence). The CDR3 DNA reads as TGTGCCAGCAGCGTGGGACAGGGCTCTGGCTACACCTTC. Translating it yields CASSVGQGSGYTF.